Listed here is a single TCR beta chain. This sample is part of a study of blood T cell repertoires in COVID-19. In the study overall: Whether acute or convalescent, the COVID-19 samples came from the United States, Italy and Spain. T cells, B-cell-depleted T cells, or PBMCs supplied cDNA or gDNA.

Method: immunoSEQ multiplex PCR; TCRdb's copy keeps in-frame clones and lacks some. The profile shows approximately 300,000 clones, about 90% of them singletons. The CDR3 covers 13 residues. CDR1 is KGHDR and CDR2 is SFDVKD in the germline V gene. V lost 0 bases and J lost 7, with 6 bases in between. This rearrangement joins TRBV24-1 to TRBJ1-5, with unresolved D. The sequencing sample was made of peripheral blood. This sequence was found in a woman in her forties with COVID-19, enrolled during active disease. In DNA, the CDR3 is TGTGCCACCAGTGATTTGTCAGGACAGCCCCAGCATTTT. It yields the protein CATSDLSGQPQHF.